A selection of T cell receptor beta chains follows, all from one sample in a study of cytomegalovirus exposure and HLA in healthy donors. Sequencing was performed with immunoSEQ multiplex PCR; in TCRdb, only in-frame clones are kept and a portion is missing. Of about 120,000 clones listed, approximately 79% are singletons. The sequenced material came from PBMCs. Source of these receptors: a man in his thirties or forties in good health and CMV-seropositive. CDR3s include the opening cysteine and the closing phenylalanine or tryptophan. A D gene is named only where the DNA matches it firmly. Clone size is stated in some rows and not others, as once, few, many or a class when expanded.

V gene	J gene	clone size	D gene	CDR3 protein	CDR3 DNA
TRBV5-5	TRBJ1-4	few	.	CASSLTGNEKLFF	TGTGCCAGCAGCCTGACTGGGAATGAAAAACTGTTTTTT
TRBV19	TRBJ1-1	.	TRBD1	CASSTTGATEAFF	TGTGCCAGTAGTACGACAGGGGCCACTGAAGCTTTCTTT
TRBV11-3	TRBJ2-3	.	TRBD2	CASSSTPGLSTDTQYF	TGTGCCAGCAGTTCTACTCCGGGACTAAGCACAGATACGCAGTATTTT
TRBV5-6	TRBJ1-1	.	.	CASSGDNRQAFF	TGTGCCAGCAGCGGGGACAACCGCCAAGCTTTCTTT
TRBV15	TRBJ2-7	.	.	CATSRDPDTTYEQYF	TGTGCCACCAGCAGAGATCCCGACACAACCTACGAGCAGTACTTC
TRBV21-1	TRBJ1-5	.	.	CASRPTGRDRGDQPQHF	TGTGCCAGCAGACCAACGGGACGGGACAGAGGGGATCAGCCCCAGCATTTT
TRBV6-5	TRBJ1-1	.	.	CASIGRSNTEAFF	TGTGCCAGCATAGGGAGGAGTAACACTGAAGCTTTCTTT
TRBV9	TRBJ2-3	.	.	CASSLGQITDTQYF	TGTGCCAGCAGCCTCGGACAGATCACAGATACGCAGTATTTT
TRBV2	TRBJ2-7	.	TRBD1	CASRGQTGSEQYF	TGTGCCAGCAGGGGGCAGACAGGGTCCGAGCAGTACTTC
TRBV4-1	TRBJ2-7	.	.	CASSQVRGSYEQYF	TGCGCCAGCAGCCAAGTAAGAGGGTCCTACGAGCAGTACTTC
TRBV4-2	TRBJ2-1	.	.	CASSQESTESYNEQFF	TGTGCCAGCAGCCAAGAATCGACAGAGTCCTACAATGAGCAGTTCTTC
TRBV28	TRBJ2-7	.	TRBD1	CASSGPGGYEQYF	TGTGCCAGCAGTGGACCAGGGGGCTACGAGCAGTACTTC
TRBV2	TRBJ2-3	.	.	CASSDRSKADTQYF	TGTGCCAGCAGTGATCGTAGCAAGGCAGATACGCAGTATTTT
TRBV19	TRBJ2-7	.	TRBD1	CASSDLPGQGAYEQYF	TGTGCCAGTAGTGATTTACCGGGACAGGGGGCCTACGAGCAGTACTTC
TRBV6-6	TRBJ2-7	few	TRBD2	CASSYRLAQAKNEQYF	TGTGCCAGCAGTTATAGACTAGCGCAGGCAAAAAACGAGCAGTACTTC
TRBV7-2	TRBJ2-1	.	TRBD2	CASSFLSSGGAGNEQFF	TGTGCCAGCAGCTTTTTAAGTAGCGGGGGGGCCGGTAATGAGCAGTTCTTC
TRBV2	TRBJ2-2	.	.	CASRRGGARTGELFF	TGTGCCAGCAGGAGGGGGGGGGCGCGAACCGGGGAGCTGTTTTTT
TRBV4-3	TRBJ1-1	.	TRBD1	CASSQETGGLNTEAFF	TGCGCCAGCAGCCAAGAAACAGGGGGCTTGAACACTGAAGCTTTCTTT
TRBV5-1	TRBJ2-7	.	TRBD1	CASSFWDSGDEQYF	TGCGCCAGCAGCTTCTGGGACAGTGGGGACGAGCAGTACTTC
TRBV2	TRBJ1-2	.	TRBD1	CASSPGQGANYGYTF	TGTGCCAGCAGTCCGGGACAGGGTGCTAACTATGGCTACACCTTC
TRBV4-1	TRBJ2-7	few	.	CASSQDPSEQYF	TGCGCCAGCAGCCAAGATCCCTCGGAGCAGTACTTC
TRBV10-2	TRBJ2-3	.	TRBD2	CASRPTRLAGDWSDTQYF	TGCGCCAGCAGACCCACTAGACTAGCGGGGGATTGGTCAGATACGCAGTATTTT
TRBV6-1	TRBJ2-3	.	TRBD1	CASSADRVYTQYF	TGTGCCAGCAGTGCAGACAGGGTGTATACGCAGTATTTT
TRBV6-5	TRBJ2-3	.	TRBD1	CASSRTGDSDTQYF	TGTGCCAGCAGTCGGACAGGGGATTCAGATACGCAGTATTTT
TRBV2	TRBJ2-2	.	.	CASRFRGSGELFF	TGTGCCAGCAGATTTCGGGGATCCGGGGAGCTGTTTTTT
TRBV4-1	TRBJ2-7	.	.	CASSQDGGVQPGEQYF	TGCGCCAGCAGCCAAGATGGAGGGGTCCAACCGGGGGAGCAGTACTTC
TRBV21-1	TRBJ1-2	.	.	CASSIKPSGTPNYGYTF	TGTGCCAGCAGCATAAAACCGTCCGGGACACCTAACTATGGCTACACCTTC
TRBV7-3	TRBJ2-5	.	TRBD1	CASSSGQPGETQYF	TGTGCCAGCAGTTCGGGACAGCCTGGGGAGACCCAGTACTTC
TRBV19	TRBJ1-3	few	TRBD1	CASGDSGNTIYF	TGTGCCAGTGGGGACAGTGGAAACACCATATATTTT
TRBV7-2	TRBJ1-1	.	TRBD1	CASSPGTGLNTEAFF	TGTGCCAGCAGCCCCGGGACAGGGCTGAACACTGAAGCTTTCTTT
TRBV30	TRBJ1-2	.	.	CAWSVQSYGYTF	TGTGCCTGGAGTGTACAGAGCTATGGCTACACCTTC
TRBV6-5	TRBJ1-1	.	TRBD1	CASSSPRTGGTEAFF	TGTGCCAGCAGTTCGCCGCGGACAGGGGGCACTGAAGCTTTCTTT
TRBV7-9	TRBJ1-2	few	TRBD1	CASSFQDRVDGYTF	TGTGCCAGCAGCTTCCAGGACAGGGTCGATGGCTACACCTTC
TRBV27	TRBJ2-1	few	TRBD2	CASSLVGGGPNEQFF	TGTGCCAGCAGTTTAGTTGGCGGGGGGCCCAATGAGCAGTTCTTC
TRBV27	TRBJ1-1	once	TRBD1	CASSPPGGGTEAFF	TGTGCCAGCAGTCCCCCAGGGGGCGGCACTGAAGCTTTCTTT
TRBV4-1	TRBJ1-2	.	.	CASSQEPQWSYGYTF	TGCGCCAGCAGCCAAGAGCCCCAATGGAGCTATGGCTACACCTTC
TRBV7-2	TRBJ1-1	.	.	CASSFGGDAEAFF	TGTGCCAGCAGCTTTGGGGGGGATGCTGAAGCTTTCTTT
TRBV10-1	TRBJ1-5	.	.	CASPKGNQPQHF	TGCGCCAGCCCAAAGGGGAATCAGCCCCAGCATTTT
TRBV14	TRBJ1-6	.	.	CASSYTHSNYSPLHF	TGTGCCAGCAGCTATACTCACAGCAACTATTCACCCCTCCACTTT
TRBV19	TRBJ1-1	.	.	CASSIAGGLEAFF	TGTGCCAGTAGTATAGCGGGGGGCCTTGAAGCTTTCTTT
TRBV18	TRBJ1-1	.	TRBD1	CASSPQEQGESAEAFF	TGTGCCAGCTCACCACAGGAACAGGGGGAGAGCGCTGAAGCTTTCTTT
TRBV5-4	TRBJ1-6	.	.	CASSLDWGHNSPLHF	TGTGCCAGCAGCTTGGATTGGGGCCATAATTCACCCCTCCACTTT
TRBV29-1	TRBJ1-1	once	.	CSVKPTQSSNTEAFF	TGCAGCGTTAAGCCTACGCAATCATCGAACACTGAAGCTTTCTTT
TRBV11-2	TRBJ2-3	.	TRBD2	CASSELAGGPNTQYF	TGTGCCAGCAGCGAACTAGCGGGGGGGCCCAATACGCAGTATTTT
TRBV13	TRBJ1-1	.	.	CASSLVNQGIGTEAFF	TGTGCCAGCAGCTTAGTCAACCAGGGGATAGGAACTGAAGCTTTCTTT
TRBV5-1	TRBJ2-3	few	.	CASSLWVRDTQYF	TGCGCCAGCAGCCTGTGGGTGAGGGATACGCAGTATTTT